The 10 T cell receptor beta chains in this list originate from one sample, sequenced in a study of T cells after somatic rescue of genetic block. TCRdb keeps only in-frame clones here, not all; method: immunoSEQ multiplex PCR. The repertoire holds around 52,000 clones, with around 96% as singletons. The sample taken for sequencing was peripheral blood mononuclear cells (PBMCs). These receptors all stem from a child less than two years old.

Points on this clone: The sample carries other DNA sequences with the same CDR3. In DNA form, the CDR3 reads TGTGCCAGCAGTTTAAGGACTTACAATGAGCAGTTCTTC. Amino acids: CASSLRTYNEQFF. The chain has TRBV28 and TRBJ2-1; a possible D gene is TRBD2 (5 bases). CDR1 and CDR2 (germline): MDHEN, SYDVKM. CDR3 length: 13 residues. V was trimmed by 2 bases and J by 4 bases, leaving 6 bases between them.

The chain couples TRBV7-2 to TRBJ2-3; 13 bases line up with TRBD2. Germline V gene data show CDR1 as SGHTA and CDR2 as FQGNSA. There are 17 residues in the CDR3. Losses at the gene ends were 1 base for V and 1 base for J; bases not matched to a gene: 2. Here the CDR3 DNA reads TGTGCCAGCAGCTTAGGGACTAGCGGGAGCGGCACAGATACGCAGTATTTT. This sequence encodes CASSLGTSGSGTDTQYF. The full variable domain, with the rest looked up from reference TRBV7-2 and TRBJ2-3, is GAGVSQSPSNKVTEKGKDVELRCDPISGHTALYWYRQSLGQGLEFLIYFQGNSAPDKSGLPSDRFSAERTGGSVSTLTIQRTQQEDSAVYLCASSLGTSGSGTDTQYFGPGTRLTVL.

V usage is TRBV6-6 and J usage is TRBJ2-5; no reliable D call. CDR3 length equals 12 residues. Germline V gene lookup returns CDR1 MNHNY and CDR2 SVGAGI (reference sequence). Between the trimmed V and J ends, which lost 2 bases and 5 bases, there was a span of 6 bases. The CDR3 sequence is CASSYAPETQYF. The CDR3 DNA follows: TGTGCCAGCAGTTACGCCCCGGAGACCCAGTACTTC.

The V call is TRBV6-6, the J call TRBJ2-4; a weak D match, TRBD2 (6 bases). Germline CDR1 and CDR2: MNHNY and SVGAGI (reference sequence). With 10 bases removed from V and 0 bases from J, the gap between germline ends came to 19 bases. The CDR3 has 16 amino acids. CDR3 residues: CATSRGDLLAKNIQYF. CDR3 bases: TGTGCCACCTCCCGCGGGGACCTACTAGCCAAAAACATTCAGTACTTC.

This chain links TRBV9 with TRBJ2-1; the match to TRBD2 covers 9 bases. Germline lookup yields CDR1 SGDLS and CDR2 YYNGEE. This CDR3 contains 16 residues. J lost 0 bases, V lost 4 bases, and 5 bases had no gene match. CDR3 DNA sequence: TGTGCCAGCAGCCCCTCGACTAGCGGCTCCTACAATGAGCAGTTCTTC. Translation: CASSPSTSGSYNEQFF.

The J gene is TRBJ1-1, the V gene TRBV25-1; D remains unclear. V lost 6 bases and J 0 bases, leaving 8 bases between the germline ends. The CDR3 runs 13 residues. CDR1 is MGHDK, CDR2 SYGVNS, per germline. DNA for the CDR3: TGTGCCAGCAGCCGAGACATGAACACTGAAGCTTTCTTT. This sequence encodes CASSRDMNTEAFF.

The chain carries TRBV27 and TRBJ2-2; 11 bases match TRBD2. V was clipped by 3 bases and J by 9 bases; unmatched bases: 9. The CDR3 runs 16 residues. CDR1 and CDR2 from the germline V gene are MNHEY and SMNVEV (reference sequence). The DNA for the CDR3 is TGTGCCAGCAGTTTTCTGTTAGCGGGAGGGGTGAGGGAGCTGTTTTTT. Translated, it gives CASSFLLAGGVRELFF.

The chain has TRBV5-7 and TRBJ2-1; 7 positions agree with TRBD1. TRBV5-7 is given ORF status, its function remaining uncertain. The CDR3 runs to 17 residues. J gave up 0 bases and V 4 bases, and 10 bases lay outside the gene matches. Written as DNA, the CDR3 is TGTGCCAGCAGCGTCAGGGGGAGTTATGCCTCCTACAATGAGCAGTTCTTC. The encoded protein is CASSVRGSYASYNEQFF.

The chain is built from TRBV5-6 and TRBJ2-5; 8 bases agree with TRBD1. Germline V gives CDR1 SGHDT, CDR2 YYEEEE. The CDR3 spans 15 residues. The V segment lost 4 bases and the J segment 1 base; nucleotides outside the gene matches: 6. CDR3 DNA: TGTGCCAGCAGCCGTGACAGGGGCACCCAAGAGACCCAGTACTTC. Its protein product is CASSRDRGTQETQYF.

The rearrangement joins TRBV11-2 to TRBJ2-5; 8 bases align to TRBD1. CDR1 SGHAT and CDR2 FQNNGV come from the germline V gene. V was pared by 5 bases and J by 3 bases, with 5 bases of the junction left unmatched. This CDR3 is built from 14 residues. The chain's CDR3 is CASSSGQGKETQYF. The CDR3 DNA follows: TGTGCCAGCAGCAGCGGACAGGGTAAAGAGACCCAGTACTTC.